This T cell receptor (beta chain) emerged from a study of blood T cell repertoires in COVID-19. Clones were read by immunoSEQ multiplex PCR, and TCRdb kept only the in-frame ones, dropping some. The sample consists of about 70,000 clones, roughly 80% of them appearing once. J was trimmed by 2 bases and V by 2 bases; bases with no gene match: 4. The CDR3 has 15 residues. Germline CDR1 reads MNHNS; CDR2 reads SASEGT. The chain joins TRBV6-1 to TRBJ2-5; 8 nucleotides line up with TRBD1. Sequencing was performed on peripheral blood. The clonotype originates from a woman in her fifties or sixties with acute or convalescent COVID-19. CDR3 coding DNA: TGTGCCAGCAGTGAAACCAGGGACAGGCAAGAGACCCAGTACTTC. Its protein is CASSETRDRQETQYF.